Here is one TCR beta chain with its context. The antigen remains unidentified. Primers for the PCR totalled 60 Vbeta and 13 Jbeta. Profiled with immunoSEQ multiplex PCR; TCRdb holds only in-frame clones, not every one. Among some 120,000 clones listed, about 69% were seen once. The CDR3 runs 14 residues. The V gene lost 3 bases and the J gene lost 0 bases, with 7 bases spanning the gap. Germline CDR1 is SGHTA and CDR2 is FQGNSA. These data are taken from a study of cytomegalovirus exposure and HLA in healthy donors. Points from the study as a whole: Later analysis suggested most CMV-associated TCR beta chains were HLA-restricted. Presence/absence analyses assumed roughly uniform sequencing depth across donors, which may not hold.

The genes are TRBV7-2 and TRBJ2-3; D is unclear. The sequence was obtained from a woman between 18 and 30 years old in good health and CMV-seronegative. Sequencing was performed on PBMCs. CDR3 protein: CASSFQMSTDTQYF. The CDR3 DNA reads as TGTGCCAGCAGCTTTCAAATGAGCACAGATACGCAGTATTTT.